This T cell receptor beta chain was observed in a study of cytomegalovirus exposure and HLA in healthy donors. Vbeta (60) and Jbeta (13) primers were used in the PCR. Sequencing was performed with immunoSEQ multiplex PCR; in TCRdb, only in-frame clones are kept and a portion is missing. In the table there are roughly 130,000 clones, about 84% of which are singletons. This clone was counted a few times. The antigen remains unidentified. General observations from the study: Confirmation in vitro established that three CMV-associated chains were specific for CMV antigens.

This TCR was recovered from a boy younger than 18 in good health and CMV-seronegative. Sequencing was done on a sample of PBMCs.

CDR3 region: CASSFSKTGGPYEQYF. CDR3 sequence (DNA): TGTGCCAGCAGCTTTTCGAAGACAGGGGGCCCCTACGAGCAGTACTTC. The genes are TRBV5-8 and TRBJ2-7; 10 nucleotides match TRBD1. CDR1 SGHTS and CDR2 YDEGEE come from the germline V gene. The CDR3 spans 16 residues. The V segment lost 2 bases and the J segment 2 bases; nucleotides outside the gene matches: 7.